A selection of T cell receptor beta chains follows, all from one sample in a study of T-cell memory formation after mild COVID-19. MiXCR, applied by TCRdb to the 5' RACE reads, yields one record per CDR3 protein. The sample holds about 190,000 distinct CDR3 sequences, under 12% seen once. Sequenced input: PBMCs or a T cell subset sorted from them (not recorded which). The receptors come from a man between 18 and 29 years old who had mild COVID-19 (a few samples of this study predate the infection). Cell type and time point are not known. Each CDR3 is given with its conserved first and last residue. Each record gives: J gene, D gene, V gene, clone size, CDR3 protein, CDR3 DNA. A D gene is named only where the DNA matches it firmly. The size field is filled for only some rows; it gives once, few, many or a size class.

TRBJ2-6,.,TRBV25-1,.,CASSEVRAGANVLTF,TGTGCCAGCAGTGAAGTTCGTGCTGGGGCCAACGTCCTGACTTTC
TRBJ2-3,.,TRBV5-1,few,CASHEVGGDTQYF,TGCGCCAGCCACGAGGTTGGCGGAGATACGCAGTATTTT
TRBJ2-3,.,TRBV20-1,.,CSANRFGGPTDTQYF,TGCAGTGCCAACCGGTTTGGGGGCCCCACAGATACGCAGTATTTT
TRBJ1-2,TRBD1,TRBV9,.,CASSPRRGQTTRGYTF,TGTGCCAGCAGCCCCCGACGGGGACAGACGACTCGGGGCTACACCTTC
TRBJ2-2,.,TRBV12-3/TRBV12-4,few,CASSSRLPFTGELFF,TGTGCCAGCAGTTCCCGGTTGCCGTTCACCGGGGAGCTGTTTTTT
TRBJ2-1,TRBD2,TRBV6-5,few,CASSYSRGRLASGGLNEQFF,TGTGCCAGCAGTTACTCTCGTGGTCGTCTTGCTAGCGGGGGCCTCAATGAGCAGTTCTTC
TRBJ1-1,.,TRBV7-9,few,CASSQSYTEAFF,TGTGCCAGCAGCCAGAGTTACACTGAAGCTTTCTTT
TRBJ2-7,.,TRBV6-2/TRBV6-3,few,CASSYSMEAYEQYF,TGTGCCAGCAGTTACTCGATGGAGGCCTACGAGCAGTACTTC
TRBJ2-3,.,TRBV28,few,CASSFWRDPSPANTQYF,TGTGCCAGCAGTTTCTGGAGGGATCCATCACCGGCCAACACGCAGTATTTT
TRBJ1-5,.,TRBV12-3/TRBV12-4,.,CASSASVGGNQPQHF,TGTGCCAGCAGCGCCTCGGTCGGGGGCAATCAGCCCCAGCATTTT
TRBJ2-3,.,TRBV19,few,CASSTTGKITDTQYF,TGTGCCAGTAGTACAACGGGGAAGATAACAGATACGCAGTATTTT